Below, one T cell receptor beta chain is given with its context. As yet, its antigen is unknown. PCR employed 60 Vbeta and 13 Jbeta primers. Profiled with immunoSEQ multiplex PCR; TCRdb holds only in-frame clones, not every one. The table lists approximately 150,000 clones, roughly 80% of them singletons. The sample originates from a study of cytomegalovirus exposure and HLA in healthy donors. Study-wide context: Of the donors genotyped, 300 to 500 in all, 65% to 90% fell in the Caucasian-associated ancestry cluster. Study observations and caveats: Some V segments could not be told apart, so they were left out, TRBV6-2 and TRBV6-3 among them.

This CDR3 comprises 14 residues. Germline V gene lookup returns CDR1 SGHTA and CDR2 FQGNSA. The germline V and J ends were trimmed by 5 bases and 6 bases, with 15 bases remaining between them. This TCR was recovered from a man aged 25-40 years in good health and CMV-seropositive. Material: PBMCs. The chain combines TRBV7-2 with TRBJ2-3; TRBD1 might be the D (6 bases). CDR3 DNA: TGTGCCAGCAGCCCCTTGGGGGCGAGTGATACGCAGTATTTT. Residues: CASSPLGASDTQYF. The full variable domain, rest sourced from reference TRBV7-2 and TRBJ2-3, is GAGVSQSPSNKVTEKGKDVELRCDPISGHTALYWYRQSLGQGLEFLIYFQGNSAPDKSGLPSDRFSAERTGGSVSTLTIQRTQQEDSAVYLCASSPLGASDTQYFGPGTRLTVL.